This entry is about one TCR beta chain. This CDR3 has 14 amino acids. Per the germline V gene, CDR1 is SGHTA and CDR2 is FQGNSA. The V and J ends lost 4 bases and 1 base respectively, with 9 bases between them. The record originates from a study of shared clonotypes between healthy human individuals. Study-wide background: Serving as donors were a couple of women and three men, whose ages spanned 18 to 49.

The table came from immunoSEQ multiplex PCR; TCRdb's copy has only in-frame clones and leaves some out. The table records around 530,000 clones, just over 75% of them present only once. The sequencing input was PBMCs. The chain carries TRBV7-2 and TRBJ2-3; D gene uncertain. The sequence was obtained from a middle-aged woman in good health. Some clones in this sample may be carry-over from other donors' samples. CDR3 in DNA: TGTGCCAGCAGCTCAGCATGGGGCACAGATACGCAGTATTTT. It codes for CASSSAWGTDTQYF.